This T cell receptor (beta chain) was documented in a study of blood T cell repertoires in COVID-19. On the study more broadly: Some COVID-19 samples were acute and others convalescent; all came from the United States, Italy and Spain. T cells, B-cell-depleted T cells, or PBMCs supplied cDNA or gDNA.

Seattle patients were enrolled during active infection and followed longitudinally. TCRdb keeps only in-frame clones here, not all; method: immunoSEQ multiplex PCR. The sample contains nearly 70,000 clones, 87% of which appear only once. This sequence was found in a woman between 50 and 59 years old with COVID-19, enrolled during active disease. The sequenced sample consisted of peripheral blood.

The CDR3 spells CASKDWTGRGSYNEQFF. CDR3 DNA: TGTGCCAGCAAAGATTGGACAGGGAGAGGGTCCTACAATGAGCAGTTCTTC. V gene TRBV27 combines with J gene TRBJ2-1, with TRBD1 identical over 8 bases. In germline, CDR1 is MNHEY, CDR2 SMNVEV (reference sequence). J gave up 1 base and V 7 bases, and 12 bases lay outside the gene matches. CDR3 length: 17 residues.